What follows are 22 T cell receptor beta chains derived from one specimen sequenced in a study of shared clonotypes between healthy human individuals. Some clones are missing from TCRdb's copy, which holds only in-frame ones; the method was immunoSEQ multiplex PCR. The table includes about 2.4 million clones, approximately 94% detected once. What was sequenced was naive CD4+ T cells from PBMCs. Noted subset: CD45RA+ positively selected. These receptors originate from a man aged 18 to 30 in good health. Some clones in this sample may be carry-over from other donors' samples.

The chain recombines TRBV19 with TRBJ1-2; TRBD1 agrees at 7 bases. This CDR3 contains 12 residues. The V segment lost 9 bases and the J segment 2 bases; nucleotides outside the gene matches: 3. The germline V gene encodes CDR1 LNHDA and CDR2 SQIVND (reference sequence). In DNA, the CDR3 is TGTGCCAGCCAGACAGGGAACTATGGCTACACCTTC. Encoded protein: CASQTGNYGYTF.

This sequence joins TRBV6-1 and TRBJ2-7, with D maybe TRBD1 (6 bases). Trimming cost V 6 bases and J 9 bases, with 12 bases left between them. Per germline, CDR1 MNHNS and CDR2 SASEGT. The CDR3 contains 11 residues. CDR3 region: CASSAGTTQYF. In nucleotides, the CDR3 is TGTGCCAGCAGCGCCGGGACAACGCAGTACTTC.

V usage is TRBV2 and J usage is TRBJ1-6; D not resolved. The CDR3 length is 13 residues. In germline, CDR1 is SNHLY, CDR2 FYNNEI. Trimming took off 3 bases at V and 9 bases at J, with 9 bases between the two ends. CDR3 in amino acids: CASSDEGSSPLHF. The CDR3 DNA sequence: TGTGCCAGCAGTGACGAGGGATCTTCACCCCTCCACTTT. The variable domain in full, with the rest retrieved from reference TRBV2 and TRBJ1-6, is EPEVTQTPSHQVTQMGQEVILRCVPISNHLYFYWYRQILGQKVEFLVSFYNNEISEKSEIFDDQFSVERPDGSNFTLKIRSTKLEDSAMYFCASSDEGSSPLHFGNGTRLTVT.

Turning to this clone: The same CDR3 arises from other DNA sequences in this sample as well. The J gene is TRBJ2-1, the V gene TRBV7-9; the match to TRBD2 covers 8 bases. The CDR3 length is 16 residues. V was pared by 1 base and J by 2 bases, with 4 bases of the junction left unmatched. The germline gives CDR1 SEHNR, CDR2 FQNEAQ (reference sequence). The CDR3 DNA reads TGTGCCAGCAGCTTAGGGGCGGGAGGACCCTACAATGAGCAGTTCTTC. Amino acid sequence: CASSLGAGGPYNEQFF.

This chain joins TRBV5-5 and TRBJ2-7; 8 bases are shared with TRBD1. The CDR3 runs 15 residues. The V and J ends lost 3 bases and 0 bases, in that order; junction bases with no gene match: 5. The germline V gene has CDR1 SGHKS and CDR2 YYEKEE (reference sequence). The CDR3 loop reads CASSWTGTGSYEQYF. CDR3 DNA sequence: TGTGCCAGCAGCTGGACCGGGACAGGCTCCTACGAGCAGTACTTC. The whole variable domain, remainder taken from reference TRBV5-5 and TRBJ2-7, is DAGVTQSPTHLIKTRGQQVTLRCSPISGHKSVSWYQQVLGQGPQFIFQYYEKEERGRGNFPDRFSARQFPNYSSELNVNALLLGDSALYLCASSWTGTGSYEQYFGPGTRLTVT.

V gene TRBV11-2 combines with J gene TRBJ2-1; 7 bases map to TRBD2. The CDR3 has 16 amino acids. Trimming removed 1 base from V and 4 bases from J; junction bases left unmatched: 7. Germline assignment: CDR1 SGHAT and CDR2 FQNNGV. The CDR3 region is CASSLVGGSGYNEQFF. The CDR3 DNA is TGTGCCAGCAGCTTAGTCGGGGGGAGTGGTTACAATGAGCAGTTCTTC.

V is TRBV11-1 and J is TRBJ1-3; no definite D call. Trimming stripped 4 bases from V and 4 bases from J, with 8 bases between. Germline CDR1 SGHAT, CDR2 FQDESV (reference sequence). This CDR3 is built from 13 residues. In nucleotides, the CDR3 is TGTGCCAGCAGCTCCTCAAGCGGAAACACCATATATTTT. Its protein is CASSSSSGNTIYF.

This clone was counted once. CDR3 region: CAWGITGINEQYF. In nucleotides, the CDR3 is TGTGCCTGGGGAATTACAGGGATAAACGAGCAGTACTTC. The chain combines TRBV30 with TRBJ2-7; tentatively, D is TRBD1 (6 bases). CDR1 GTSNPN and CDR2 SVGIG come from the germline V gene (reference sequence). The germline V and J ends were trimmed by 5 bases and 5 bases, with 16 bases remaining between them. The CDR3 loop spans 13 amino acids.

J is TRBJ1-2 and V is TRBV20-1; perhaps TRBD1 as D (5 bases). Trimming took off 3 bases at V and 4 bases at J, with 6 bases between the two ends. Germline-derived CDR1 and CDR2 are DFQATT and SNEGSKA (reference sequence). The CDR3 contains 11 residues. The CDR3 nucleotides are TGCAGTGCTAGGGGGCTCTATGGCTACACCTTC. It translates to CSARGLYGYTF.

This clone was seen more than once but under ten times. The V call is TRBV7-9, the J call TRBJ1-2, with D perhaps matching TRBD1 (5 bases). The germline V and J ends were trimmed by 4 bases and 4 bases, with 13 bases remaining between them. Germline CDR1 SEHNR, CDR2 FQNEAQ (reference sequence). The CDR3 loop spans 14 amino acids. CDR3: CASSSAGTSYGYTF. As DNA, the CDR3 is TGTGCCAGCAGCTCAGCAGGGACGAGCTATGGCTACACCTTC. Drawing the rest from reference TRBV7-9 and TRBJ1-2, the complete variable domain is DTGVSQNPRHKITKRGQNVTFRCDPISEHNRLYWYRQTLGQGPEFLTYFQNEAQLEKSRLLSDRFSAERPKGSFSTLEIQRTEQGDSAMYLCASSSAGTSYGYTFGSGTRLTVV.

The V call is TRBV25-1, the J call TRBJ1-2; D is possibly TRBD1 (6 bases). The germline V and J ends were trimmed by 8 bases and 6 bases, with 16 bases remaining between them. The germline V gene encodes CDR1 MGHDK and CDR2 SYGVNS. The CDR3 extends over 13 amino acids. CDR3 coding DNA: TGTGCCAGCCAGGACAGTCTAAGTAATGGCTACACCTTC. Translation: CASQDSLSNGYTF.

Concerning this clone itself: Other nucleotide sequences from this sample produce the same CDR3. V is TRBV15 and J is TRBJ2-3; D gene uncertain. Per germline, CDR1 LNHNV and CDR2 YYDKDF (reference sequence). CDR3 length: 12 amino acids. V gave up 3 bases and J gave up 3 bases, with 4 bases separating them. The CDR3 loop reads CATSRLTDTQYF. In DNA, the CDR3 is TGTGCCACCAGCAGGCTGACAGATACGCAGTATTTT.

The chain combines TRBV5-4 with TRBJ2-3; TRBD2 matches 9 bases. Germline V CDR1 and CDR2: SGHNT, YYREEE (reference sequence). V lost 3 bases, J lost 5 bases, and 7 bases stayed unmatched. The CDR3 is 15 amino acids. Here the CDR3 DNA reads TGTGCCAGCAGCTCGGAGCGGGAGGAAGGAGATACGCAGTATTTT. It yields the protein CASSSEREEGDTQYF.

This clone is a singleton in its sample. This chain joins TRBV28 and TRBJ2-7, with TRBD1 identical over 9 bases. The J segment lost 6 bases and the V segment lost 4 bases, leaving 25 bases of the junction unmatched. The CDR3 loop spans 20 amino acids. The germline gives CDR1 MDHEN, CDR2 SYDVKM. CDR3 in DNA: TGTGCCAGCAGTTCCCCCTCCGGGACAGGGAGTAGAGCGAAGACCGGCGAGCAGTACTTC. Its protein is CASSSPSGTGSRAKTGEQYF.

The chain links TRBV5-4 to TRBJ1-2; D may be TRBD1 (6 bases). The V gene lost 3 bases and the J gene lost 4 bases, with 22 bases spanning the gap. The germline V gene has CDR1 SGHNT and CDR2 YYREEE (reference sequence). This CDR3 has 17 amino acids. CDR3 sequence reads: CASSSKLGTPSRYGYTF. Here the CDR3 DNA reads TGTGCCAGCAGCTCGAAACTAGGGACACCCTCTCGCTATGGCTACACCTTC.

This chain connects TRBV5-1 to TRBJ2-3; perhaps TRBD1 as D (5 bases). From germline, CDR1 is SGHRS and CDR2 YFSETQ. Trimming shortened V by 3 bases and J by 1 base, and 12 bases separated the two germline ends. The CDR3 loop spans 15 amino acids. Here the CDR3 reads CASSSILGGTDTQYF. CDR3 sequence (DNA): TGCGCCAGCAGCTCTATCCTAGGGGGCACAGATACGCAGTATTTT.

The chain has TRBV30 and TRBJ2-7; TRBD2 is a possible D gene (6 bases). CDR1 and CDR2 from the germline V gene are GTSNPN and SVGIG (reference sequence). The CDR3 consists of 17 residues. V lost 2 bases to trimming and J lost 0 bases, with 20 bases between them. The CDR3 DNA follows: TGTGCCTGGAGTCGGGAAATAGGAAGGACTATCTCCTACGAGCAGTACTTC. Encoded protein: CAWSREIGRTISYEQYF.

This chain joins TRBV6-1 and TRBJ1-5, with D possibly matching TRBD1 (6 bases). The CDR3 runs 14 residues. Germline CDR1 is MNHNS and CDR2 is SASEGT. V was trimmed by 4 bases and J by 6 bases, leaving 13 bases between them. In DNA form, the CDR3 reads TGTGCCAGCAGTGGAGGCAGGGGAGGTCAGCCCCAGCATTTT. Protein: CASSGGRGGQPQHF.

This clone showed up just once. This chain connects TRBV7-6 to TRBJ2-5; D ambiguous. Deletions cut 1 base from V and 4 bases from J, with 13 bases between. The germline gives CDR1 SGHVS, CDR2 FNYEAQ. The CDR3 consists of 15 residues. CDR3 residues: CASSLETGAGETQYF. DNA of the CDR3: TGTGCCAGCAGCTTAGAGACCGGTGCAGGAGAGACCCAGTACTTC.

The CDR3 nucleotides are TGTGCCAGCAGCTCCATTCAGGGTTCCCCCTACGAGCAGTACTTC. Amino acids: CASSSIQGSPYEQYF. The V and J genes are TRBV7-9 and TRBJ2-7; TRBD1 might be the D (5 bases). This CDR3 comprises 15 residues. The germline V gene has CDR1 SEHNR and CDR2 FQNEAQ (reference sequence). V was clipped by 4 bases and J by 2 bases, with 15 bases between them. The entire variable domain, with the rest obtained from reference TRBV7-9 and TRBJ2-7, is as follows: DTGVSQNPRHKITKRGQNVTFRCDPISEHNRLYWYRQTLGQGPEFLTYFQNEAQLEKSRLLSDRFSAERPKGSFSTLEIQRTEQGDSAMYLCASSSIQGSPYEQYFGPGTRLTVT.

The V gene is TRBV28, the J gene TRBJ1-5; 9 bases match TRBD1. The CDR3 consists of 14 residues. Trimming took 6 bases from V and 7 from J; bases not matched to a gene: 7. Germline V CDR1 and CDR2: MDHEN, SYDVKM. The chain's CDR3 is CASRQQGAGQPQHF. The CDR3 nucleotides are TGTGCCAGCAGACAACAGGGGGCCGGGCAGCCCCAGCATTTT.

The chain links TRBV19 to TRBJ2-3, with a weak D call TRBD2 (6 bases). V lost 5 bases and J 0 bases, leaving 12 bases between the germline ends. The germline gives CDR1 LNHDA, CDR2 SQIVND (reference sequence). This CDR3 contains 15 residues. The CDR3 bases are TGTGCCAGTAGTCCTTATCTAGCGAGCACAGATACGCAGTATTTT. It codes for CASSPYLASTDTQYF.